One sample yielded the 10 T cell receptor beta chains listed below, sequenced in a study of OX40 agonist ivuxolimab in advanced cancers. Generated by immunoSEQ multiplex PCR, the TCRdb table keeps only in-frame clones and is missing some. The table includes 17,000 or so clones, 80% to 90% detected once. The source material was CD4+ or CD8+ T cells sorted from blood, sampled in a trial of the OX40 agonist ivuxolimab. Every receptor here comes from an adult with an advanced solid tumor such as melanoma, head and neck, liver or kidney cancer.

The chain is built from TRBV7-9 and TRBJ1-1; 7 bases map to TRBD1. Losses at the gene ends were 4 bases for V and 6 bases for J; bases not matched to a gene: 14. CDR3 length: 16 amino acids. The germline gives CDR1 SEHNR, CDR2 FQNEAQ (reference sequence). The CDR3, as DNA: TGTGCCAGCAGCTCCCCGGGACAGATGAAAGGAGCTGAAGCTTTCTTT. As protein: CASSSPGQMKGAEAFF.

CDR3 protein: CASSLASGSSYEQYF. The CDR3 nucleotides read TGTGCCAGTAGTTTAGCTAGCGGGAGTTCCTACGAGCAGTACTTC. The chain is built from TRBV19 and TRBJ2-7; 10 bases fit TRBD2. V dropped 5 bases and J dropped 1; count of bases not matched to a gene: 5. The CDR3 is made up of 15 amino acids. Per the germline V gene, CDR1 is LNHDA and CDR2 is SQIVND (reference sequence). Complete variable domain (other parts from reference TRBV19 and TRBJ2-7): DGGITQSPKYLFRKEGQNVTLSCEQNLNHDAMYWYRQDPGQGLRLIYYSQIVNDFQKGDIAEGYSVSREKKESFPLTVTSAQKNPTAFYLCASSLASGSSYEQYFGPGTRLTVT.

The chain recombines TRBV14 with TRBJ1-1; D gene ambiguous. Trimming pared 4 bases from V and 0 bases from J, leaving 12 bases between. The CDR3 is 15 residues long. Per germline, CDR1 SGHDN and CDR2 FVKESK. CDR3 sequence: CASSLLKGLNTEAFF. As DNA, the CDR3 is TGTGCCAGCAGCCTACTAAAAGGCCTGAACACTGAAGCTTTCTTT.

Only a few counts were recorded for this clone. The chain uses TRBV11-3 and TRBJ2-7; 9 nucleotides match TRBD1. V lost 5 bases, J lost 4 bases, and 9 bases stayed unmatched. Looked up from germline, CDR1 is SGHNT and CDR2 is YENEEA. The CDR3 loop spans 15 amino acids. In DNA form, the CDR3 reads TGTGCCAGCAGCCCTAAGGACAGGGGCCCTTACGAGCAGTACTTC. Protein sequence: CASSPKDRGPYEQYF.

CDR3 in DNA: TGTGCCAGCACTAGTAGCACAGATACGCAGTATTTT. Protein sequence: CASTSSTDTQYF. This chain uses TRBV27 with TRBJ2-3; D is unclear. Germline CDR1 and CDR2: MNHEY and SMNVEV (reference sequence). The CDR3 has 12 amino acids. Trimming took 7 bases from V and 0 from J, leaving 5 bases between them.

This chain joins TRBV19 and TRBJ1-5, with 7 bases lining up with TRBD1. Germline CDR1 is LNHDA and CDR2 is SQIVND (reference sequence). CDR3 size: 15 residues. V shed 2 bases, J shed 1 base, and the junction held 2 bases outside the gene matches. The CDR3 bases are TGTGCCAGTAGTATATCGGGACAGAGCAATCAGCCCCAGCATTTT. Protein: CASSISGQSNQPQHF. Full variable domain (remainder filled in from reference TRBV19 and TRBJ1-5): DGGITQSPKYLFRKEGQNVTLSCEQNLNHDAMYWYRQDPGQGLRLIYYSQIVNDFQKGDIAEGYSVSREKKESFPLTVTSAQKNPTAFYLCASSISGQSNQPQHFGDGTRLSIL.

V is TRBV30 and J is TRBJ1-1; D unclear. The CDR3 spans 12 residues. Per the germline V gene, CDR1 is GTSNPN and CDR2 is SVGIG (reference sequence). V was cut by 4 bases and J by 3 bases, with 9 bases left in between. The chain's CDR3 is CAWKDVYTEAFF. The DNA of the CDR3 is TGTGCCTGGAAGGATGTGTACACTGAAGCTTTCTTT.

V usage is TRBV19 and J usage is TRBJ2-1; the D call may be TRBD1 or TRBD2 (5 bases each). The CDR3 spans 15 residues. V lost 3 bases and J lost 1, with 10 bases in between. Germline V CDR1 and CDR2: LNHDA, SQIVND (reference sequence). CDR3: CASSMAGTSYNEQFF. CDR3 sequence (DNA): TGTGCCAGTAGTATGGCCGGGACGTCCTACAATGAGCAGTTCTTC.

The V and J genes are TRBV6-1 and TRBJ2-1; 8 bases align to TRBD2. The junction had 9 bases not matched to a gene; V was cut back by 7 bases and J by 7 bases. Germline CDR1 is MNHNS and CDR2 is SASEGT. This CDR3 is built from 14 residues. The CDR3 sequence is CASKPSGSLNEQFF. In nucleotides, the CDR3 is TGTGCCAGCAAACCCAGCGGGAGTTTGAATGAGCAGTTCTTC.

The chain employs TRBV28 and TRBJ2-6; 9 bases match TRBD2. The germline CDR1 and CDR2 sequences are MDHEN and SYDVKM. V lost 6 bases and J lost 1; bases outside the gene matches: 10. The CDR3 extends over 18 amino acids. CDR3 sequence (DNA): TGTGCCAGCAGACTTCCGGGACTAGCATCATCTGGGGCCAACGTCCTGACTTTC. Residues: CASRLPGLASSGANVLTF.